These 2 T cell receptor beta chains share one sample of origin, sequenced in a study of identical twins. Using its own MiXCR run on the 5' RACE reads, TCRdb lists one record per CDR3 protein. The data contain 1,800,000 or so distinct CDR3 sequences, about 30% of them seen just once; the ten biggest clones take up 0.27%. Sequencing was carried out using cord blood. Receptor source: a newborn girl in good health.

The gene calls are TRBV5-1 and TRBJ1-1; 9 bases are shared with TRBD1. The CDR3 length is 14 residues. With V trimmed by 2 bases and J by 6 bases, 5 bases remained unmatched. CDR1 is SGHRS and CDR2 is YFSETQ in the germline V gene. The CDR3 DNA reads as TGCGCCAGCAGCTTTGACAGGGGGGACGCTGAAGCTTTCTTT. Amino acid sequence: CASSFDRGDAEAFF.

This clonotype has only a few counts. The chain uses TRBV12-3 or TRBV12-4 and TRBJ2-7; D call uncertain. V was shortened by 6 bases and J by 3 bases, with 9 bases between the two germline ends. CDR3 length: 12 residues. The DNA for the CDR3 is TGTGCCAGCAGAATGGGCCGCTACGAGCAGTACTTC. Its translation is CASRMGRYEQYF.